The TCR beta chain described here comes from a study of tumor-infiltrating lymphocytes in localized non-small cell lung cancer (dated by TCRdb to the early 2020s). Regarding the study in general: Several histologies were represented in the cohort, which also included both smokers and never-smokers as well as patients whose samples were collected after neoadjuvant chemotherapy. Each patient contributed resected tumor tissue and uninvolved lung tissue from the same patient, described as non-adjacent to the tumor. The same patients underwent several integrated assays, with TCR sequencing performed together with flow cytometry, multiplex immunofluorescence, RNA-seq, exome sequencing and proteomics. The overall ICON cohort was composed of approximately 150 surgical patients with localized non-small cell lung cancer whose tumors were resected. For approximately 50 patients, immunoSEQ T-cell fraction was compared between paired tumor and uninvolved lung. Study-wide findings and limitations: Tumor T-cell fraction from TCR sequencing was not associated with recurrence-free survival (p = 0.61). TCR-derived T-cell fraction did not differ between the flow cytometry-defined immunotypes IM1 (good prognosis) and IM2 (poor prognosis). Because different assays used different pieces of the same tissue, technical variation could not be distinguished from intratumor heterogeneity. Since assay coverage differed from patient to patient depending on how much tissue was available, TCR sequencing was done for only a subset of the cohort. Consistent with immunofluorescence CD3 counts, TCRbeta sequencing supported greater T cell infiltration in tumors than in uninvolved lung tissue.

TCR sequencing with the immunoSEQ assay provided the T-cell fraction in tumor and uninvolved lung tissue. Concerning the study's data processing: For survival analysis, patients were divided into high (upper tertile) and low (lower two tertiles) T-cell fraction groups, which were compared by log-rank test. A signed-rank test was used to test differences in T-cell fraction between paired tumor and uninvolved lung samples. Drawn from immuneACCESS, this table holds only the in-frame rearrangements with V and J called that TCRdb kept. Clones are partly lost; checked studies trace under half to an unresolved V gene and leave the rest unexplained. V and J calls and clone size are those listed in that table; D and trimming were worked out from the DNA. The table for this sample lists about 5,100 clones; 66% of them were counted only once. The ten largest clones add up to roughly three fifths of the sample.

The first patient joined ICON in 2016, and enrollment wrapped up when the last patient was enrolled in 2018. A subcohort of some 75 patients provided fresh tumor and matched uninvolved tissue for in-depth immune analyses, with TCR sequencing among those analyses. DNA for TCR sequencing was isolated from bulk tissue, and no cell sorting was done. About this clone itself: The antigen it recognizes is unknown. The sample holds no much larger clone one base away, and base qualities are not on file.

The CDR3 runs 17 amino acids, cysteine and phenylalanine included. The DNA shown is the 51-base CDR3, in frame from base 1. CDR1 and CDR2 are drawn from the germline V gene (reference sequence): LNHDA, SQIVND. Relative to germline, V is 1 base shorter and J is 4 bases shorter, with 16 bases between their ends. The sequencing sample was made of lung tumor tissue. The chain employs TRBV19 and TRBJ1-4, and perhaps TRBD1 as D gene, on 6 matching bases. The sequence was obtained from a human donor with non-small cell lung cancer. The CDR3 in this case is CASSIAGGRGGNEKLFF. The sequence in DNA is TGTGCCAGTAGTATAGCCGGAGGGAGAGGGGGTAATGAAAAACTGTTTTTT.